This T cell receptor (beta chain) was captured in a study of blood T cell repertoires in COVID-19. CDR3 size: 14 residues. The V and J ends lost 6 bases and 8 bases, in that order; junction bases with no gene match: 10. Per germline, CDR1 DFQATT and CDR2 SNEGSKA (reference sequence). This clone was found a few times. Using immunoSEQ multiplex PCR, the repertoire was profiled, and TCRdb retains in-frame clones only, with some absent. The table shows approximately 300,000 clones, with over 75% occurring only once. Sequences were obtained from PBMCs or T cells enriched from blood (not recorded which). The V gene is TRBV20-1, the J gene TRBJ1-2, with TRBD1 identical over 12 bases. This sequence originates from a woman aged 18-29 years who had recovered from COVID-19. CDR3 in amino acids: CSASTRDRGLGYTF. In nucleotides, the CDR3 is TGCAGTGCAAGTACCCGGGACAGGGGGCTAGGCTACACCTTC.